This entry lists 29 T cell receptor beta chains sequenced from one sample in a study of CD8 T cells in ankylosing spondylitis. Study-wide points: Characteristic of ankylosing spondylitis blood, it appeared, was a TCR beta motif comprising fewer than 10 highly homologous variants.

These receptors' antigens are unknown. From the 5' RACE reads, TCRdb called clonotypes with MiXCR, one entry per CDR3 protein. The sample has 350,000 to 550,000 distinct CDR3 sequences; 25% to 30% are singletons. Sequencing input: blood, either unsorted or a sorted T cell fraction (not recorded which). Receptor source: a male donor with ankylosing spondylitis.

The chain combines TRBV20-1 with TRBJ2-1, with 10 bases aligning to TRBD1. CDR3 size: 14 residues. Germline loops: CDR1 DFQATT, CDR2 SNEGSKA (reference sequence). J was trimmed by 10 bases and V by 1 base; bases with no gene match: 7. The CDR3 DNA follows: TGCAGTGCTAGAGGGGACAGGGGAGAGGAGGAGCAGTTCTTC. Its protein is CSARGDRGEEEQFF.

The DNA of the CDR3 is TGTGCCAGCAGCGTAGAGCCGGTCGGCACTGAAGCTTTCTTT. It encodes CASSVEPVGTEAFF. This chain connects TRBV9 to TRBJ1-1; D gene ambiguous. V was cut by 0 bases and J by 4 bases, with 10 bases left in between. Germline assignment: CDR1 SGDLS and CDR2 YYNGEE. This CDR3 contains 14 residues.

The J gene is TRBJ1-1, the V gene TRBV20-1, with D possibly matching TRBD1 (6 bases). The V end lost 5 bases, the J end lost 3 bases, and 16 bases lay between the germline ends. From germline, CDR1 is DFQATT and CDR2 SNEGSKA (reference sequence). The CDR3 is 14 residues long. CDR3 nucleotides: TGCAGTGCTTCGAGGGGGGGCTCTGACACTGAAGCTTTCTTT. Protein product: CSASRGGSDTEAFF.

V usage is TRBV12-3 or TRBV12-4 and J usage is TRBJ1-6, with 9 bases fitting TRBD1. J was trimmed by 9 bases and V by 4 bases; bases with no gene match: 7. The CDR3 consists of 15 residues. The CDR3 DNA reads TGTGCCAGCAGTTCCTCCGGGACAGGGCCTTCACCCCTCCACTTT. Amino acid sequence: CASSSSGTGPSPLHF.

This clonotype turned up a few times. The gene calls are TRBV27 and TRBJ2-3; D remains unclear. Germline loops: CDR1 MNHEY, CDR2 SMNVEV (reference sequence). The V end was cut by 2 bases, the J end by 0 bases, with 9 bases between. CDR3 length: 15 amino acids. The CDR3 protein is CASSLKRSSTDTQYF. The CDR3 bases are TGTGCCAGCAGTTTAAAACGGTCGAGCACAGATACGCAGTATTTT.

The chain carries TRBV20-1 and TRBJ1-1; 7 bases match TRBD1. The CDR3 has 15 residues. With V trimmed by 4 bases and J by 4 bases, 12 bases remained unmatched. The germline V gene has CDR1 DFQATT and CDR2 SNEGSKA (reference sequence). The CDR3 nucleotides are TGCAGTGCTACACCGGGACAGAGGTCTTTCACTGAAGCTTTCTTT. Its protein is CSATPGQRSFTEAFF.

This clonotype was observed a few times. The chain links TRBV20-1 to TRBJ2-7, with D perhaps TRBD1 or TRBD2 (6 bases each). Per germline, CDR1 DFQATT and CDR2 SNEGSKA (reference sequence). This CDR3 spans 14 amino acids. The CDR3 sequence: CSPRRGNRANEQYF. CDR3 coding DNA: TGCAGCCCGAGGAGGGGGAACCGCGCGAACGAGCAGTACTTC.

Only a few counts were recorded for this clonotype. The J gene is TRBJ1-1, the V gene TRBV5-5; TRBD1 agrees at 8 bases. Germline CDR1 is SGHKS and CDR2 is YYEKEE (reference sequence). The V segment lost 4 bases and the J segment 3 bases; nucleotides outside the gene matches: 5. The CDR3 spans 14 residues. The CDR3 spells CASSRQGLDTEAFF. CDR3 nucleotide sequence: TGTGCCAGCAGCCGACAGGGGTTGGACACTGAAGCTTTCTTT.

V usage is TRBV29-1 and J usage is TRBJ2-5, with D possibly TRBD2 on 5 matching bases. V gave up 7 bases and J gave up 2 bases, with 8 bases separating them. Per germline, CDR1 SQVTM and CDR2 ANQGSEA. This CDR3 has 11 residues. The CDR3 protein is CSAGEQETQYF. The CDR3 DNA follows: TGCAGCGCCGGGGAGCAAGAGACCCAGTACTTC. Filled out from reference TRBV29-1 and TRBJ2-5, the complete variable domain reads SAVISQKPSRDICQRGTSLTIQCQVDSQVTMMFWYRQQPGQSLTLIATANQGSEATYESGFVIDKFPISRPNLTFSTLTVSNMSPEDSSIYLCSAGEQETQYFGPGTRLLVL.

Ten or more counts support this clonotype. V gene TRBV12-3 or TRBV12-4 combines with J gene TRBJ2-6; D call uncertain. The V end was cut by 6 bases, the J end by 0 bases, with 3 bases between. This CDR3 has 13 residues. This CDR3 is CASRISGANVLTF. The CDR3 DNA reads as TGTGCCAGCAGAATCTCTGGGGCCAACGTCCTGACTTTC.

The chain joins TRBV3-1 to TRBJ2-3; D not certain. V was shortened by 5 bases and J by 2 bases, with 8 bases between the two germline ends. The V gene's germline CDR1 is LGHDT and CDR2 YNNKEL (reference sequence). CDR3 length: 13 residues. CDR3 coding DNA: TGTGCCAGCAGCTATCACAACACAGATACGCAGTATTTT. Protein: CASSYHNTDTQYF.

The rearrangement uses TRBV20-1 and TRBJ1-1; D ambiguous. V was cut by 2 bases and J by 0 bases, with 4 bases left in between. The germline V gene has CDR1 DFQATT and CDR2 SNEGSKA (reference sequence). There are 12 residues in the CDR3. CDR3 protein: CSARQVNTEAFF. The CDR3 bases are TGCAGTGCTAGACAGGTGAACACTGAAGCTTTCTTT.

The genes are TRBV7-9 and TRBJ1-5; 9 nucleotides align to TRBD1. Germline V gene lookup returns CDR1 SEHNR and CDR2 FQNEAQ (reference sequence). V lost 5 bases, J lost 6 bases, and 11 bases stayed unmatched. The CDR3 is 16 residues long. CDR3 in amino acids: CASSLNPGQGTQPQHF. Written as DNA, the CDR3 is TGTGCCAGCAGCCTAAACCCCGGACAGGGGACTCAGCCCCAGCATTTT.

The chain has TRBV5-5 and TRBJ2-7; D is possibly TRBD2 (6 bases). Trimming left V 3 bases short and J 1 base short, with 20 bases between. This CDR3 is 17 amino acids long. The V gene's germline CDR1 is SGHKS and CDR2 YYEKEE (reference sequence). CDR3 sequence reads: CASSWPPGSSVSYEQYV. The CDR3 DNA follows: TGTGCCAGCAGCTGGCCCCCCGGTTCTAGCGTTTCCTACGAGCAGTACGTC.

The chain has TRBV7-2 and TRBJ2-7, with 9 bases fitting TRBD2. From germline, CDR1 is SGHTA and CDR2 FQGNSA. The CDR3 has 15 amino acids. With 3 bases clipped from V and 0 bases from J, the junction kept 3 bases outside the gene matches. CDR3 DNA: TGTGCCAGCAGCTTCATTAGCGGGAGCTCCTACGAGCAGTACTTC. This sequence encodes CASSFISGSSYEQYF.

J is TRBJ2-3 and V is TRBV29-1; 8 bases match TRBD2. The CDR3 has 14 amino acids. V dropped 4 bases and J dropped 4; count of bases not matched to a gene: 7. Germline V CDR1 and CDR2: SQVTM, ANQGSEA. The chain's CDR3 is CSVGFTSGSDTQYF. CDR3 in DNA: TGCAGCGTTGGGTTCACTAGCGGCTCAGATACGCAGTATTTT.

The table lists this clonotype with many counts. The chain is built from TRBV5-6 and TRBJ2-6; no firm D call. The germline CDR1 and CDR2 sequences are SGHDT and YYEEEE. The length of the CDR3 is 14 residues. Trimming pared 0 bases from V and 2 bases from J, leaving 3 bases between. The CDR3 region is CASSLGPGANVLTF. In DNA form, the CDR3 reads TGTGCCAGCAGCTTGGGGCCTGGGGCCAACGTCCTGACTTTC.

The chain uses TRBV7-2 and TRBJ1-1; D is uncertain. The CDR3 runs 14 residues. The germline V gene encodes CDR1 SGHTA and CDR2 FQGNSA. The V end lost 2 bases, the J end lost 1 base, and 8 bases lay between the germline ends. The CDR3 bases are TGTGCCAGCAGCTTACACCCTAGGAACACTGAAGCTTTCTTT. Translation: CASSLHPRNTEAFF.

The rearrangement links TRBV11-3 to TRBJ2-1; D ambiguous. The CDR3 runs 15 residues. Germline CDR1 SGHNT, CDR2 YENEEA. Trimming took off 1 base at V and 7 bases at J, with 14 bases between the two ends. In DNA, the CDR3 is TGTGCCAGCAGCTTAGCCCCCTACAGCGCAAATGAGCAGTTCTTC. This codes for CASSLAPYSANEQFF. Looking up the rest from reference TRBV11-3 and TRBJ2-1 gives the full variable domain: EAGVVQSPRYKIIEKKQPVAFWCNPISGHNTLYWYLQNLGQGPELLIRYENEEAVDDSQLPKDRFSAERLKGVDSTLKIQPAELGDSAVYLCASSLAPYSANEQFFGPGTRLTVL.

The rearrangement uses TRBV20-1 and TRBJ2-5; D not certain. The V gene's germline CDR1 is DFQATT and CDR2 SNEGSKA (reference sequence). The ends were cut back, 6 bases at V and 3 bases at J, with 14 bases in the middle. The CDR3 runs to 13 residues. The CDR3 protein is CSALDPVKETQYF. The CDR3 nucleotides read TGCAGTGCCCTCGACCCGGTCAAAGAGACCCAGTACTTC.

This clonotype has only a few counts. The chain carries TRBV29-1 and TRBJ1-1; D is undetermined. The V end was cut by 3 bases, the J end by 6 bases, with 11 bases between. Germline loops: CDR1 SQVTM, CDR2 ANQGSEA. The CDR3 loop spans 12 amino acids. The CDR3, as DNA: TGCAGCGTTGACCGAGGGAGGGCTGAAGCTTTCTTT. This translates into CSVDRGRAEAFF.

The sample holds many counts of this clonotype. The chain recombines TRBV5-1 with TRBJ2-1; D not resolved. CDR3 length: 15 residues. Looked up from germline, CDR1 is SGHRS and CDR2 is YFSETQ. V was cut by 0 bases and J by 1 base, with 8 bases left in between. This CDR3 is CASSLEQVSYNEQFF. The CDR3 region has the DNA TGCGCCAGCAGCTTGGAGCAGGTGTCCTACAATGAGCAGTTCTTC.

The table lists this clonotype with a few counts. The chain links TRBV7-9 to TRBJ2-5; maybe TRBD1 (6 bases). The CDR3 contains 15 residues. Trimming took 5 bases from V and 4 from J, leaving 17 bases between them. CDR1 SEHNR and CDR2 FQNEAQ come from the germline V gene (reference sequence). This CDR3 is CASSTYRVVGETQYF. CDR3 DNA: TGTGCCAGCAGCACCTACAGGGTGGTAGGAGAGACCCAGTACTTC. The whole variable domain, remainder taken from reference TRBV7-9 and TRBJ2-5, is DTGVSQNPRHKITKRGQNVTFRCDPISEHNRLYWYRQTLGQGPEFLTYFQNEAQLEKSRLLSDRFSAERPKGSFSTLEIQRTEQGDSAMYLCASSTYRVVGETQYFGPGTRLLVL.

The table lists this clonotype with a few counts. The rearrangement joins TRBV12-3 or TRBV12-4 to TRBJ2-1; D perhaps matches TRBD1 (6 bases). V was clipped by 5 bases and J by 1 base, with 12 bases between them. This CDR3 is 15 amino acids long. DNA of the CDR3: TGTGCCAGCAGTAGAACTGACAGGTCCTACAATGAGCAGTTCTTC. This sequence encodes CASSRTDRSYNEQFF.

The V gene is TRBV9, the J gene TRBJ2-1, with TRBD2 identical over 7 bases. CDR3 length: 14 residues. J gave up 8 bases and V 2 bases, and 7 bases lay outside the gene matches. Germline V CDR1 and CDR2: SGDLS, YYNGEE. CDR3 loop: CASSVLTRGDEQFF. In DNA, the CDR3 is TGTGCCAGCAGCGTCCTGACTCGGGGGGATGAGCAGTTCTTC. The full variable domain, completed using reference TRBV9 and TRBJ2-1, is DSGVTQTPKHLITATGQRVTLRCSPRSGDLSVYWYQQSLDQGLQFLIQYYNGEERAKGNILERFSAQQFPDLHSELNLSSLELGDSALYFCASSVLTRGDEQFFGPGTRLTVL.

This chain joins TRBV2 and TRBJ1-5, with D perhaps matching TRBD1 (6 bases). Trimming removed 7 bases at V and 6 bases at J, with 19 bases between. CDR3 size: 15 residues. CDR1 is SNHLY and CDR2 is FYNNEI in the germline V gene. The CDR3 reads CASTQTGIKGQPQHF. The CDR3 DNA is TGTGCCAGCACCCAAACAGGGATTAAGGGTCAGCCCCAGCATTTT.

This chain links TRBV14 with TRBJ2-5; D possibly corresponds to TRBD1 (5 bases). The CDR3 is made up of 13 amino acids. CDR1 and CDR2 (germline): SGHDN, FVKESK. V was shortened by 3 bases and J by 2 bases, with 7 bases between the two germline ends. The CDR3 loop reads CASSQNRQETQYF. As DNA, the CDR3 is TGTGCCAGCAGCCAGAACAGGCAAGAGACCCAGTACTTC.

The rearrangement joins TRBV18 to TRBJ2-7; 13 bases match TRBD2. CDR3 length: 16 residues. Germline V gives CDR1 KGHSH, CDR2 LQKENI. Trimming removed 0 bases from V and 7 bases from J; junction bases left unmatched: 6. The CDR3 region is CASSPPGTLAGGEQYF. CDR3 DNA sequence: TGTGCCAGCTCACCACCGGGCACACTAGCGGGAGGGGAGCAGTACTTC.

This clonotype was observed a few times. The rearrangement links TRBV2 to TRBJ2-7, with D uncertain. The germline gives CDR1 SNHLY, CDR2 FYNNEI. This CDR3 spans 11 amino acids. Deletions cut 5 bases from V and 3 bases from J, with 5 bases between. CDR3 in DNA: TGTGCCAGCAGTTACGACTACGAGCAGTACTTC. It codes for CASSYDYEQYF.